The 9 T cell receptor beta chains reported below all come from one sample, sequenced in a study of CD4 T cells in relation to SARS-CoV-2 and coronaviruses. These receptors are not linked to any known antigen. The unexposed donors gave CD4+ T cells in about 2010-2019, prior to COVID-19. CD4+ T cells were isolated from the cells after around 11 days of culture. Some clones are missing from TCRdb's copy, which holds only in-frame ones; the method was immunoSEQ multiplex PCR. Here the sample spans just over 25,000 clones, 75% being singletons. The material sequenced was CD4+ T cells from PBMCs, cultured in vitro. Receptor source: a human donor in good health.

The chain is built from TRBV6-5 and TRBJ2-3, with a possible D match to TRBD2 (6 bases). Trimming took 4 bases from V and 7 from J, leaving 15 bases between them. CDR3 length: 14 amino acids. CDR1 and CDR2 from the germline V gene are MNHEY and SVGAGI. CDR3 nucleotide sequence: TGTGCCAGCAGTTCCCCAGGCGGGGTGTATACGCAGTATTTT. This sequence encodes CASSSPGGVYTQYF.

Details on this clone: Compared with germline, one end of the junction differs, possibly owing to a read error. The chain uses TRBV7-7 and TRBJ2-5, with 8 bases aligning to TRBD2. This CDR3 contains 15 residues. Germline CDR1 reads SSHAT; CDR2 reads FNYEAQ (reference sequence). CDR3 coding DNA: TGTGCTAGCAGCTTAGGAGCGGGAGAGGTAGAGACCCAGTACTTC. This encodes CASSLGAGEVETQYF.

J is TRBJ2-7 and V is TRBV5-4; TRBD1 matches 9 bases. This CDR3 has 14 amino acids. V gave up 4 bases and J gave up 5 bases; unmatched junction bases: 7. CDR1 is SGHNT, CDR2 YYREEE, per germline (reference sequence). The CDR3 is CASSADRGVHEQYF. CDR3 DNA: TGTGCCAGCAGCGCCGACAGGGGGGTCCACGAGCAGTACTTC.

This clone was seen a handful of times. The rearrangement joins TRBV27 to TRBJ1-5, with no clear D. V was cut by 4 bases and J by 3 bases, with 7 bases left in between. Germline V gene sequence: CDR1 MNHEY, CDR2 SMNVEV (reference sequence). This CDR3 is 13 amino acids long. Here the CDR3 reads CASSSGNNQPQHF. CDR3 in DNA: TGTGCCAGCAGTTCAGGCAACAATCAGCCCCAGCATTTT.

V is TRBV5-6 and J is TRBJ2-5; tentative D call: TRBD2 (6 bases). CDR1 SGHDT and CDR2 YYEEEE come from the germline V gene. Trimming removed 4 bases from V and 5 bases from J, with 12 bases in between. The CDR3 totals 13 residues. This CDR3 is CASSRGGRETQYF. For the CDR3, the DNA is TGTGCCAGCAGCCGGGGAGGCAGGGAGACCCAGTACTTC.

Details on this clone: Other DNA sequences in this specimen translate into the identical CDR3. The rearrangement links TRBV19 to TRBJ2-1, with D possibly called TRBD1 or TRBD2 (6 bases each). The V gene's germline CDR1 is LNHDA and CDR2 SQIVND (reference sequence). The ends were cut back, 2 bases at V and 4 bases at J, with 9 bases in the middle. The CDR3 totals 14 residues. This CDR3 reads CASSITGAYNEQFF. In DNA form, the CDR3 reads TGTGCCAGTAGTATAACGGGGGCTTACAATGAGCAGTTCTTC.

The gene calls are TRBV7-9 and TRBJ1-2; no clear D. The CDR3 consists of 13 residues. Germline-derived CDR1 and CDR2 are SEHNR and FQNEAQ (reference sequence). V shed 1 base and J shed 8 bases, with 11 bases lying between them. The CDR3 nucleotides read TGTGCCAGCAGCTTAGAAGACGGGGTAGGCTACACCTTC. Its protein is CASSLEDGVGYTF. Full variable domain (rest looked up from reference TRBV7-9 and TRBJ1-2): DTGVSQNPRHKITKRGQNVTFRCDPISEHNRLYWYRQTLGQGPEFLTYFQNEAQLEKSRLLSDRFSAERPKGSFSTLEIQRTEQGDSAMYLCASSLEDGVGYTFGSGTRLTVV.

The CDR3 is CASSPLAGGTQETQYF. The CDR3 DNA is TGTGCCAGCTCACCGTTAGCGGGGGGCACCCAAGAGACCCAGTACTTC. V is TRBV18 and J is TRBJ2-5, with TRBD2 matching over 10 bases. There are 16 residues in the CDR3. The germline V gene encodes CDR1 KGHSH and CDR2 LQKENI. Trimming at V came to 3 bases and at J to 1 base, leaving 5 bases not matched to a gene.

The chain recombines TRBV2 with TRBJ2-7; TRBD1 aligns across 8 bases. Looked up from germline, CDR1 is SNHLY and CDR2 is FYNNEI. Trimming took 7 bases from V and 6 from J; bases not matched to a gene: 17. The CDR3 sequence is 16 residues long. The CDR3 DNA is TGTGCCAGCACAAGCAGGACAGGGCCCTCGACCGCCGAGCAGTACTTC. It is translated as CASTSRTGPSTAEQYF.